What follows describes a single TCR beta chain. Some clones are missing from TCRdb's copy, which holds only in-frame ones; the method was immunoSEQ multiplex PCR. The sample has over 100,000 clones; about 85% are singletons. The data were taken from a study of blood T cell repertoires in COVID-19. Study details: The United States, Italy and Spain provided the acute and convalescent COVID-19 samples.

This receptor was identified in a man in his forties or fifties with acute or convalescent COVID-19. Specimen: peripheral blood.

CDR3 DNA: TGTGCCAGAAGCTGGCCTAGCGGGAGGCTCTACAATGAGCAGTTCTTC. Translation gives CARSWPSGRLYNEQFF. The V and J genes are TRBV5-3 and TRBJ2-1, with 11 bases matching TRBD2. TRBV5-3 is assigned to the ORF class and has an uncertain function. Trimming took 3 bases from V and 3 from J; bases not matched to a gene: 5. The CDR3 length is 16 residues.